This entry concerns a single TCR beta chain. Germline CDR1 reads MRHNA; CDR2 reads SNTAGT. The CDR3 totals 16 residues. With V trimmed by 0 bases and J by 7 bases, 9 bases remained unmatched. These data are taken from a study of blood T cell repertoires in COVID-19. Overall study context: Donors in the United States, Italy and Spain gave samples during acute or convalescent COVID-19. The cDNA or gDNA used as material had been derived from T cells, B-cell-depleted T cells, or PBMCs.

Repertoires were generated with immunoSEQ multiplex PCR, while TCRdb's copy carries only in-frame clones and drops some. Of approximately 140,000 clones listed, around 87% are singletons. The TCR originated in a man aged 80 or over with acute or convalescent COVID-19. The rearrangement joins TRBV6-4 to TRBJ2-7, with TRBD2 matching over 10 bases. The specimen sequenced was peripheral blood. The CDR3 DNA follows: TGTGCCAGCAGTGACTCCCCGCTAGCGGGAGAGGGGGAGCAGTACTTC. Residues: CASSDSPLAGEGEQYF.